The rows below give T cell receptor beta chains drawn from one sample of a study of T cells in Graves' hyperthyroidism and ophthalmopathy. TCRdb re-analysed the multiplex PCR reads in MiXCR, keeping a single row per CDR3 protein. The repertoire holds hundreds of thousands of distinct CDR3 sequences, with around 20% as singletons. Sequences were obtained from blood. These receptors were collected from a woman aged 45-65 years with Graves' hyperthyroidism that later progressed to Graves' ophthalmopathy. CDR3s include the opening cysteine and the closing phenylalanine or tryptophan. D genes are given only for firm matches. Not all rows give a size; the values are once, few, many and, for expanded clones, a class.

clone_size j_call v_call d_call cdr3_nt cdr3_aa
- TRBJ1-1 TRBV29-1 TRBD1 TGCAGCGTGGAAAGACAGGGGGGCGAAGCTTTCTTT CSVERQGGEAFF
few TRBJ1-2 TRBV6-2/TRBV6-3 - TGTGCCAGCAGTTTTCTCGGGGCTTCGTATGGCTACACCTTC CASSFLGASYGYTF
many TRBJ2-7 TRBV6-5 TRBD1 TGTGCCAGCAGCTACAGCGGACAGGGGGCCTACGAGCAGTACTTC CASSYSGQGAYEQYF
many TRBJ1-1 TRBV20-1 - TGCAGTGCTAGAGATCTTGGCAGGGGGAACACTGAAGCTTTCTTT CSARDLGRGNTEAFF
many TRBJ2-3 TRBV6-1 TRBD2 TGTGCCACCCTATCTAGCGGGGGGGCACCAGATACGCAGTATTTT CATLSSGGAPDTQYF
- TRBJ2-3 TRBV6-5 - TGTGCCAGCAGTTACCCACCAGATACGCAGTATTTT CASSYPPDTQYF
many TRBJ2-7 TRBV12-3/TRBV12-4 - TGTGCCAGCAGTTTTGGGAACTCGCCCTACGAGCAGTACTTC CASSFGNSPYEQYF
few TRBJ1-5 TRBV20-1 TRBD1 TGCAGTGCTTCTGGGACAGGGGAAAATCAGCCCCAGCATTTT CSASGTGENQPQHF
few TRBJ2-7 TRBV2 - TGTGCCAGCAATGGGGGCGGACGGACGGTCTACGAGCAGTACTTC CASNGGGRTVYEQYF
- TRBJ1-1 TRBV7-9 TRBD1 TGTGCCAGCAGCTTAGGGGCACAGGGGGCGTCGAACACTGAAGCTTTCTTT CASSLGAQGASNTEAFF
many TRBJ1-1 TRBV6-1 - TGTGCCAGCAGTGTATCCGGAGGGGCAAACACTGAAGCTTTCTTT CASSVSGGANTEAFF
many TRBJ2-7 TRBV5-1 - TGCGCCAGTGGACAACCGGGAGACATGAGCTACGAGCAGTACTTC CASGQPGDMSYEQYF
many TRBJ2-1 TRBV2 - TGTGCCAGCAGTGAATTGGCACAGGGCAGCAACAATGAGCAGTTCTTC CASSELAQGSNNEQFF
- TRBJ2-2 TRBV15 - TGTGCCACCCAGGAACCCTCACCAGCGAACACCGGGGAGCTGTTTTTT CATQEPSPANTGELFF
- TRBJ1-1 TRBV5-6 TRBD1 TGTGCCAGCAGCTTGGACAGGACAGGAAGCTTCTTT CASSLDRTGSFF
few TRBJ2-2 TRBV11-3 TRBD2 TGTGCCAGCAGCTTTGGGACTAGCGGAGGTGCCGGGGAGCTGTTTTTT CASSFGTSGGAGELFF
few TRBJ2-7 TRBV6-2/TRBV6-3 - TGTGCCAGCAGTTACTCCCCTACCCACGAGCAGTACTTC CASSYSPTHEQYF
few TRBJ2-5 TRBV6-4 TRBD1 TGTGCCAGCAGTGACCCCGACAGGGCCCAAGAGACCCAGTACTTC CASSDPDRAQETQYF
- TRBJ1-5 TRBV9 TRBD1 TGTGCCAGCAGCGTGGATACAGGGGGCAATCAGCCCCAGCATTTT CASSVDTGGNQPQHF
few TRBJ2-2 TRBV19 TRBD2 TGTGCCAGTAGTATAGGGACTAGTCGCACCGGGGAGCTGTTTTTT CASSIGTSRTGELFF
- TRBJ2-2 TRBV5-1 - TGCGCCAGCAGCTTTCCGGGTACGGACACCGGGGAGCTGTTTTTT CASSFPGTDTGELFF
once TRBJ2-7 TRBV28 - TGTGCCAGCACTACCCTCAACTCCTACGAGCAGTACTTC CASTTLNSYEQYF
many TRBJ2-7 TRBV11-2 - TGTGCCAGCAGCTTAGGGGCGGGCTACTACGAGCAGTACTTC CASSLGAGYYEQYF
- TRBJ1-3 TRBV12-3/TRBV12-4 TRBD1 TGTGCCAGCAGGGGACAGGGGAGCTCTGGAAACACCATATATTTT CASRGQGSSGNTIYF
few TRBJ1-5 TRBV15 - TGTGCCACCAGGGAAGGAGGGAATCAGCCCCAGCATTTT CATREGGNQPQHF
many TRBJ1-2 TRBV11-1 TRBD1 TGTGCCAGCAGCCTGACAGGGGCGGATGGCTACACCTTC CASSLTGADGYTF
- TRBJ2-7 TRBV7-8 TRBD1 TGTACCAGCAGCTTAGGGGACAGGGTCCACGAGCAGTACTTC CTSSLGDRVHEQYF
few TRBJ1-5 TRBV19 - TGTGCCAGTACCCTAGGATCGGGTGCGAATCAGCCCCAGCATTTT CASTLGSGANQPQHF